The text below deals with one T cell receptor (beta chain). Its antigen is not known. The ends were cut back, 5 bases at V and 5 bases at J, with 13 bases in the middle. There are 14 residues in the CDR3. Germline V gives CDR1 DFQATT, CDR2 SNEGSKA (reference sequence). Included in the TCR beta cDNA libraries were unique molecular identifiers. TCRdb ran MiXCR on the PCR reads and lists one entry per CDR3 protein. In the table there are 400,000 to 500,000 distinct CDR3 sequences, 30% to 40% of which are singletons. The data were taken from a study of post-analysis software for immune sequencing data. Study-level points and caveats: Patients with multiple sclerosis recorded significantly lower normalized Chao1 diversity than controls, the study found. Included in a set of about five TRBV segments more frequent in patients than controls were TRBV5-6, TRBV5-1 and TRBV20-1.

The clonotype was recovered from a girl aged 2 to 9 with multiple sclerosis. Source material: blood. The chain has TRBV20-1 and TRBJ1-6; a weak D match, TRBD1 (6 bases). Written as DNA, the CDR3 is TGCAGTGCTGACAGGACCACAAATAATTCACCCCTCCACTTT. Encoded protein: CSADRTTNNSPLHF.